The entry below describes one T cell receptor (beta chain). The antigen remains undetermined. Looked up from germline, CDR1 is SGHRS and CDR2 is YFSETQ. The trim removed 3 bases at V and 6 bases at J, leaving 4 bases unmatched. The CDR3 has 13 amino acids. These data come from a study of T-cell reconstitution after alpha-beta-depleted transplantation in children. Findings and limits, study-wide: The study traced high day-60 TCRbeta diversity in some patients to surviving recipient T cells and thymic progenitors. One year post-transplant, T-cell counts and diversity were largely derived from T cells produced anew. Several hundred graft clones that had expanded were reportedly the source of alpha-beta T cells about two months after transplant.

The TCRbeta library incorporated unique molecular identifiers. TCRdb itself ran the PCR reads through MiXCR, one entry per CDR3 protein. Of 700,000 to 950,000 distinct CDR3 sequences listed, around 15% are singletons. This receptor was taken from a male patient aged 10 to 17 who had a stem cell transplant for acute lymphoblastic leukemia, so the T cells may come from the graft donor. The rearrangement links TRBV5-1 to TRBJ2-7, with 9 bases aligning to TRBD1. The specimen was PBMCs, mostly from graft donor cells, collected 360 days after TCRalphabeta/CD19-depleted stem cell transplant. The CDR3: CASSWPTGGEQYF. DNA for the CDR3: TGCGCCAGCAGCTGGCCGACAGGGGGCGAGCAGTACTTC.